These 23 T cell receptor beta chains were sequenced from one sample in a study of identical twins. TCRdb processed the 5' RACE reads anew with MiXCR; each CDR3 protein has one entry. Here the sample spans under 1 million distinct CDR3 sequences, approximately 13% being singletons. These data were also filed under a second study, of yellow fever vaccine responses in identical twins.

The sequenced sample was PBMCs. The receptors come from a woman aged 18-29 years in good health.

The chain recombines TRBV7-9 with TRBJ1-6, with 10 positions matching TRBD1. The ends lost 5 bases at V and 9 bases at J; junction bases unmatched: 10. From germline, CDR1 is SEHNR and CDR2 FQNEAQ (reference sequence). The length of the CDR3 is 16 residues. This chain's CDR3 is CASSPRSGTGVSPLHF. CDR3 DNA sequence: TGTGCCAGCAGCCCTAGGAGTGGGACAGGGGTTTCACCCCTCCACTTT.

In this sample, this clonotype turned up a few times. The CDR3 is CASSLGLANNEQFF. CDR3 bases: TGTGCCAGCAGCTTGGGCCTAGCAAACAATGAGCAGTTCTTC. The chain links TRBV5-5 to TRBJ2-1; D perhaps matches TRBD2 (5 bases). Trimming left V 0 bases short and J 5 bases short, with 9 bases between. Per germline, CDR1 SGHKS and CDR2 YYEKEE (reference sequence). CDR3 length: 14 residues.

This clonotype was detected many times. The gene calls are TRBV10-2 and TRBJ2-2; D is unresolved. Germline lookup yields CDR1 WSHSY and CDR2 SAAADI. Trimming left V 4 bases short and J 7 bases short, with 19 bases between. CDR3 length: 16 amino acids. The DNA of the CDR3 is TGCGCCAGCAGTGCGACGAGTGTCCCTAATGTCGGGGAGCTGTTTTTT. The encoded protein is CASSATSVPNVGELFF.

V and J are TRBV7-9 and TRBJ1-4; perhaps TRBD1 as D (6 bases). Germline assignment: CDR1 SEHNR and CDR2 FQNEAQ (reference sequence). The CDR3 spans 16 residues. Trimming cost V 1 base and J 5 bases, with 14 bases left between them. CDR3 nucleotides: TGTGCCAGCAGCTTAGGATCGACAGGTCCAAATGAAAAACTGTTTTTT. This codes for CASSLGSTGPNEKLFF.

This clonotype was counted between two and nine times. This sequence joins TRBV12-3 or TRBV12-4 and TRBJ1-2; 9 bases agree with TRBD1. The trim removed 6 bases at V and 8 bases at J, leaving 10 bases unmatched. The CDR3 sequence is 14 residues long. DNA for the CDR3: TGTGCCAGCAGGTCGACAGGGGGTCGGAAGGGCTACACCTTC. This sequence encodes CASRSTGGRKGYTF.

This clonotype was seen a few times. The chain carries TRBV19 and TRBJ2-1, with a possible D match to TRBD2 (5 bases). Deletions cut 1 base from V and 2 bases from J, with 9 bases between. Germline-derived CDR1 and CDR2 are LNHDA and SQIVND (reference sequence). The CDR3 covers 15 residues. This CDR3 reads CASSIGGPTYNEQFF. The CDR3 nucleotides are TGTGCCAGTAGTATAGGAGGGCCCACCTACAATGAGCAGTTCTTC. The whole variable domain, filled in from reference TRBV19 and TRBJ2-1, reads DGGITQSPKYLFRKEGQNVTLSCEQNLNHDAMYWYRQDPGQGLRLIYYSQIVNDFQKGDIAEGYSVSREKKESFPLTVTSAQKNPTAFYLCASSIGGPTYNEQFFGPGTRLTVL.

Only a few counts were recorded for this clonotype. V and J are TRBV15 and TRBJ2-1, with 14 bases matching TRBD2. CDR1 and CDR2 (germline): LNHNV, YYDKDF (reference sequence). V was pared by 2 bases and J by 8 bases, with 8 bases of the junction left unmatched. The CDR3 has 17 residues. The CDR3 coding sequence is TGTGCCACCAGCAGAAGCCCGACTAGCGGGGGGGGCGATGAGCAGTTCTTC. Its translation is CATSRSPTSGGGDEQFF.

This clonotype has just a few counts. The chain is built from TRBV7-9 and TRBJ2-2; possibly TRBD1 for D (5 bases). Trimming took 5 bases from V and 1 from J, leaving 11 bases between them. The CDR3 totals 15 residues. Germline values: CDR1 SEHNR, CDR2 FQNEAQ (reference sequence). For the CDR3, the DNA is TGTGCCAGCAGCGTCAGGGATATGAACACCGGGGAGCTGTTTTTT. Its protein product is CASSVRDMNTGELFF.

The chain has TRBV6-1 and TRBJ2-1, with TRBD1 matching over 8 bases. This CDR3 contains 15 residues. Germline V lookup: CDR1 MNHNS, CDR2 SASEGT. V dropped 3 bases and J dropped 7; count of bases not matched to a gene: 8. CDR3 region: CASSEDGQGWNEQFF. DNA of the CDR3: TGTGCCAGCAGTGAGGACGGACAGGGTTGGAATGAGCAGTTCTTC.

The V gene is TRBV20-1, the J gene TRBJ2-5, with a tentative D call TRBD2 (6 bases). The CDR3 runs 15 residues. V gave up 6 bases and J gave up 9 bases, with 26 bases separating them. Germline V CDR1 and CDR2: DFQATT, SNEGSKA (reference sequence). The CDR3 DNA reads as TGCAGTGCCACGCCGGCCTTAAGCCAGCCGGGGGCCCAGTACTTC. Translation gives CSATPALSQPGAQYF.

This clonotype was found a few times. The rearrangement joins TRBV5-6 to TRBJ1-2; D unresolved. Trimming stripped 4 bases from V and 5 bases from J, with 15 bases between. Germline CDR1 is SGHDT and CDR2 is YYEEEE. The CDR3 loop spans 14 amino acids. The CDR3 here is CASSLSDGQYGYTF. The CDR3, as DNA: TGTGCCAGCAGCCTCTCTGACGGGCAGTATGGCTACACCTTC. The whole variable domain, remainder taken from reference TRBV5-6 and TRBJ1-2, is DAGVTQSPTHLIKTRGQQVTLRCSPKSGHDTVSWYQQALGQGPQFIFQYYEEEERQRGNFPDRFSGHQFPNYSSELNVNALLLGDSALYLCASSLSDGQYGYTFGSGTRLTVV.

The CDR3 DNA reads as TGTGCCAGCAGTGAGTCTGGGACAGGGTCCTACGAGCAGTACTTC. It specifies CASSESGTGSYEQYF. This chain uses TRBV25-1 with TRBJ2-7; TRBD1 agrees at 9 bases. The junction had 4 bases not matched to a gene; V was cut back by 3 bases and J by 1 base. There are 15 residues in the CDR3. Germline CDR1 is MGHDK and CDR2 is SYGVNS.

This clonotype has a handful of counts. The CDR3 is CASSDLAENTGELFF. CDR3 nucleotides: TGCGCCAGCAGTGACCTAGCGGAGAACACCGGGGAGCTGTTTTTT. V gene TRBV10-1 combines with J gene TRBJ2-2; TRBD2 agrees at 7 bases. The V segment lost 3 bases and the J segment 1 base; nucleotides outside the gene matches: 2. CDR3 size: 15 residues. Germline CDR1 and CDR2: WNHNN and SYGVQD (reference sequence).

The chain couples TRBV5-5 to TRBJ2-7; the match to TRBD1 covers 7 bases. The CDR3 spans 15 residues. CDR1 and CDR2 (germline): SGHKS, YYEKEE (reference sequence). V trimming: 3 bases; J trimming: 7 bases; junction bases outside the gene matches: 13. The CDR3 protein is CASSWGWDSVGEQYF. In nucleotides, the CDR3 is TGTGCCAGCAGCTGGGGTTGGGACAGTGTGGGGGAGCAGTACTTC.

This clonotype turned up a few times. This chain joins TRBV27 and TRBJ1-2, with 9 bases that match TRBD1. Trimming cost V 2 bases and J 8 bases; bases outside gene matches: 3. Germline V CDR1 and CDR2: MNHEY, SMNVEV (reference sequence). This CDR3 is 13 amino acids long. The CDR3 region has the DNA TGTGCCAGCAGTTTAGGGACAGGGTTCGGCTACACCTTC. It specifies CASSLGTGFGYTF.

This clonotype has just a few counts. This chain connects TRBV27 to TRBJ2-7, with D possibly being TRBD1 (6 bases). Germline V CDR1 and CDR2: MNHEY, SMNVEV (reference sequence). The V and J ends lost 5 bases and 4 bases respectively, with 15 bases between them. There are 14 residues in the CDR3. DNA of the CDR3: TGTGCCAGCAGTCACAAGACAGGAGATTACGAGCAGTACTTC. It translates to CASSHKTGDYEQYF.

This clonotype was seen a single time. The CDR3: CASSLHGNTGELFF. CDR3 DNA: TGTGCCAGCAGTTTGCATGGTAACACCGGGGAGCTGTTTTTT. The chain couples TRBV12-3 or TRBV12-4 to TRBJ2-2; no reliable D call. Trimming stripped 3 bases from V and 2 bases from J, with 7 bases between. The CDR3 consists of 14 residues.

V and J are TRBV5-1 and TRBJ2-3; D tentatively fits TRBD1 or TRBD2 (5 bases each). Germline lookup yields CDR1 SGHRS and CDR2 YFSETQ. Trimming took 7 bases from V and 3 from J, leaving 18 bases between them. This CDR3 region has 15 residues. This CDR3 reads CASGRRGRETDTQYF. CDR3 DNA sequence: TGCGCCAGCGGCAGGCGTGGCAGGGAGACAGATACGCAGTATTTT.

As to this clonotype: The junction departs from the called germline gene at one end, perhaps through a read error. V and J are TRBV3-1 and TRBJ1-2; 7 nucleotides line up with TRBD1. CDR1 is LGHDT and CDR2 is YNNKEL in the germline V gene (reference sequence). The CDR3 is 14 amino acids. The CDR3 sequence is CASSLMGQSYGLAF. CDR3 nucleotides: TGTGCCAGCAGCCTAATGGGACAGTCCTATGGCTTGGCCTTC.

This clonotype was detected many times. The chain is built from TRBV12-3 or TRBV12-4 and TRBJ1-6; D gene ambiguous. This CDR3 has 14 residues. The V end was cut by 6 bases, the J end by 7 bases, with 13 bases between. The CDR3 DNA is TGTGCCAGCAGATCTACCGGGTCAAATTCACCCCTCCACTTT. The encoded protein is CASRSTGSNSPLHF.

In its sample, this clonotype was seen a few times. V gene TRBV20-1 combines with J gene TRBJ2-3, with 9 nucleotides matching TRBD2. The CDR3 is 14 amino acids. Trimming removed 3 bases from V and 4 bases from J; junction bases left unmatched: 5. CDR1 and CDR2 from the germline V gene are DFQATT and SNEGSKA (reference sequence). CDR3 in DNA: TGCAGTGCTAGTTGGCGGGGGGGCGCAGATACGCAGTATTTT. This codes for CSASWRGGADTQYF.

This clonotype was seen ten or more times. V and J are TRBV5-5 and TRBJ1-6; D gene ambiguous. The CDR3 is made up of 14 amino acids. Germline V gene data show CDR1 as SGHKS and CDR2 as YYEKEE (reference sequence). Trimming pared 3 bases from V and 2 bases from J, leaving 6 bases between. CDR3 DNA sequence: TGTGCCAGCAGCTCAGGCACCTATAATTCACCCCTCCACTTT. Residues: CASSSGTYNSPLHF.

CDR3 amino acids: CASSRGYLSGYTF. Here the CDR3 DNA reads TGTGCCAGCAGCCGAGGGTACCTCTCTGGCTACACCTTC. The chain couples TRBV16 to TRBJ1-2, with D unclear. V dropped 4 bases and J dropped 7 bases, with 13 bases sitting between them. From germline, CDR1 is KGHSY and CDR2 FQNENV. The CDR3 has 13 residues.